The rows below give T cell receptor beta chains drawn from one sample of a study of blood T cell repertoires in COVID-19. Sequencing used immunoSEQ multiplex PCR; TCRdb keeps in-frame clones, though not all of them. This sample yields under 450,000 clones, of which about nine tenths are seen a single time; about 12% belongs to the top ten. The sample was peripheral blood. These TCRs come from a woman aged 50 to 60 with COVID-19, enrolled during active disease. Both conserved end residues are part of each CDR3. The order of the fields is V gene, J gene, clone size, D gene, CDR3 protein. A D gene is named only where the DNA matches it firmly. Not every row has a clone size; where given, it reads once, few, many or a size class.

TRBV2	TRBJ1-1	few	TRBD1	CASRGQGVAEAFF
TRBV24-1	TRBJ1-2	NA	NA	CATIPGHVDSGYTF
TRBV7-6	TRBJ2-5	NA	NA	CASSLAGSLGETQYF
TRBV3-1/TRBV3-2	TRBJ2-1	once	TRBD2	CASSQSGTSGYNEQFF
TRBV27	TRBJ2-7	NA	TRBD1	CASRPGGDRGVEQYF
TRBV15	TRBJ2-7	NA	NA	CATSRGGFGGFYEQYF
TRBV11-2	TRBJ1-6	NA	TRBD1	CASSPWTGGADSPLHF
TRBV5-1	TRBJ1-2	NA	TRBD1	CASSLGTGEPNGYTF
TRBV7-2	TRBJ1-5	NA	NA	CASSLQGTNQPQHF
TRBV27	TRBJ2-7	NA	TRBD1	CASSVPGQSGQYF
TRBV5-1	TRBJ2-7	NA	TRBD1	CASSPDRGEQYF
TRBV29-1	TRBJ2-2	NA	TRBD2	CSVVSGGANTGELFF
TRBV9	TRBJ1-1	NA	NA	CASSPYLGGNTEAFF
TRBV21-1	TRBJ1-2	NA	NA	CASSKIIDRAHTFRPYGYTF
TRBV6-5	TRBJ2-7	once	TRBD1	CASSSSGTATYEQYF
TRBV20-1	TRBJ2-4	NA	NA	CSASSRQLAKNIQYF
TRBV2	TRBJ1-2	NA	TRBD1	CASRGQGSHGYTF
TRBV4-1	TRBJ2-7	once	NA	CASSPPSGAAERYEQYF
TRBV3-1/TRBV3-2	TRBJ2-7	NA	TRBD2	CASSPLGGGSYEQYF
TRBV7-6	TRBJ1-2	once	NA	CASSPAPTRTASLNYGYTF
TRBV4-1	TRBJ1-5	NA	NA	CASSPSMIGLGVANQPQHF
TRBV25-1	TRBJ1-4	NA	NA	CASSEWRGGEKLFF
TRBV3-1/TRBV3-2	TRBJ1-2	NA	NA	CASSRSGYGYTF
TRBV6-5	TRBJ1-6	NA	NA	CASSYSRSEISSPLHF
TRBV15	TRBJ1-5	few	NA	CATSSRSGGLSNQPQHF
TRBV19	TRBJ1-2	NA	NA	CASSPGTPYGYTF
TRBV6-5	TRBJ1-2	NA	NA	CASTAGGGYTF
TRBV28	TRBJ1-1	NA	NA	CASSLSPGGGQDTEAFF
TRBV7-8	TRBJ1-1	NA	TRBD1	CASSPYRGRLAEAFF
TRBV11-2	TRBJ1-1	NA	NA	CASSSGTPYEAFF
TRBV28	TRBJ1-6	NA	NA	CASSLPQNNSPLHF
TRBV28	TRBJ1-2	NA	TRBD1	CASSSRGSDNRGRVGYTF
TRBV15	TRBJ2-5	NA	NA	CATSTHLETQYF
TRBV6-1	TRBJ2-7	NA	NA	CASSVARVHSYEQYF
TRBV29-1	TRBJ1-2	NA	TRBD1	CSVEVGTGRGYTF
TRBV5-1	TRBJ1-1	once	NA	CASSLVSGGRRGLDTEAFF
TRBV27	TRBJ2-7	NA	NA	CASSLKGALWGYEQYF
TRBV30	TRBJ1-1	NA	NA	CAWGGRHSEAFF
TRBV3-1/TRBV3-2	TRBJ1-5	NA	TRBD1	CASSPGQAYNQPQHF
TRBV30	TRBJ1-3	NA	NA	CAWSVQTLGNTIYF
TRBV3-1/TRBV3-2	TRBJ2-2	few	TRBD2	CASSQELAGTGELFF
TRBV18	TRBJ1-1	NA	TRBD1	CASSPTGANTEAFF
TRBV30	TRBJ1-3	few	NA	CAWMGGTASGNTIYF
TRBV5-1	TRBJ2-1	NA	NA	CASSLGQYNEQFF
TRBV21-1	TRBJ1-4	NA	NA	CASSREVGPAEKLFF
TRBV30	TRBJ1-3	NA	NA	CAWTTGPWSSGNTIYF
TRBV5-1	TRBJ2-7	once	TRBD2	CASSLSGGFEQYF
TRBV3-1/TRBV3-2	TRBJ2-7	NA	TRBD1	CASSQTGSYEQYF
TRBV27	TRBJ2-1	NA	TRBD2	CASRGTSGATGQFF
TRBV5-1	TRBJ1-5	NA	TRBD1	CASSPGQGVNQPQHF
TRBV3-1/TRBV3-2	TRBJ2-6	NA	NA	CASSQDSSGANVLTF
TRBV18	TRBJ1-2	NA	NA	CASSPGHVLANYGYTF
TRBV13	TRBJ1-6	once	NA	CASSLRSYNSPLHF
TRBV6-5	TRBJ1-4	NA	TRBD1	CASSRGTAANEKLFF